These 19 T cell receptor beta chains share one sample of origin, sequenced in a study of shared T cell receptors in the human thymus. Sequencing used immunoSEQ multiplex PCR; TCRdb keeps in-frame clones, though not all of them. The sample contains roughly 550,000 clones, 70% to 80% of which appear only once. This same sample was also taken into another study, of human thymus T cells.

Sequenced: thymocytes. The origin of the receptors is a boy under two years old with a congenital heart defect.

The CDR3: CASSTPGTGFLGNQPQHF. CDR3 DNA sequence: TGTGCCAGTAGTACCCCCGGGACAGGGTTTCTGGGCAATCAGCCCCAGCATTTT. The chain uses TRBV19 and TRBJ1-5; 9 nucleotides agree with TRBD1. J lost 2 bases, V lost 4 bases, and 12 bases had no gene match. Germline values: CDR1 LNHDA, CDR2 SQIVND (reference sequence). The CDR3 extends over 18 amino acids.

The chain employs TRBV5-6 and TRBJ1-2; D gene ambiguous. CDR3 size: 15 residues. Deletions cut 2 bases from V and 7 bases from J, with 18 bases between. Germline V gene data show CDR1 as SGHDT and CDR2 as YYEEEE. The CDR3 spells CASSLPLGDGSGYTF. CDR3 in DNA: TGTGCCAGCAGCTTACCTCTGGGAGACGGCTCTGGCTACACCTTC.

This CDR3 reads CASSGRQTANIQETQYF. The CDR3 DNA follows: TGTGCCAGCAGTGGTCGTCAGACAGCAAACATCCAAGAGACCCAGTACTTC. The V gene is TRBV27, the J gene TRBJ2-5; the D gene is possibly TRBD1 (5 bases). V lost 5 bases and J lost 1, with 20 bases in between. Per the germline V gene, CDR1 is MNHEY and CDR2 is SMNVEV (reference sequence). The CDR3 totals 17 residues.

The table lists this clone with a few counts. V and J are TRBV18 and TRBJ2-7; 10 bases are shared with TRBD2. V lost 5 bases, J lost 3 bases, and 7 bases stayed unmatched. Germline V CDR1 and CDR2: KGHSH, LQKENI. The CDR3 runs to 15 residues. The CDR3 loop is CASSSSGRALYEQYF. For the CDR3, the DNA is TGTGCCAGCTCATCAAGCGGGAGGGCCCTCTACGAGCAGTACTTC.

The chain couples TRBV14 to TRBJ2-1; 8 bases are a match to TRBD2. CDR1 is SGHDN, CDR2 FVKESK, per germline. J was trimmed by 4 bases and V by 4 bases; bases with no gene match: 9. This CDR3 is built from 16 residues. CDR3 loop: CASSLKSGRGYNEQFF. CDR3 DNA: TGTGCCAGCAGCCTCAAAAGCGGGAGAGGATACAATGAGCAGTTCTTC.

The V gene is TRBV27, the J gene TRBJ2-5; D possibly corresponds to TRBD2 (6 bases). V shed 6 bases and J shed 3 bases, with 8 bases lying between them. Germline assignment: CDR1 MNHEY and CDR2 SMNVEV (reference sequence). The CDR3 totals 12 residues. For the CDR3, the DNA is TGTGCCAGCAGGGGGACTGAAGAGACCCAGTACTTC. Its translation: CASRGTEETQYF.

The chain combines TRBV12-2 with TRBJ2-7; the D call in the table, TRBD2, was not verified against the DNA. TRBV12-2 counts as a pseudogene. The CDR3 has 14 residues. The CDR3 protein is CASRVSGDDYEQYF. In nucleotides, the CDR3 is TGTGCAAGTCGCGTTAGCGGGGACGACTACGAGCAGTACTTC.

This clone has just a few counts. The genes are TRBV10-1 and TRBJ1-2, with 8 positions matching TRBD1. V was pared by 4 bases and J by 4 bases, with 5 bases of the junction left unmatched. This CDR3 is 14 amino acids long. Germline V lookup: CDR1 WNHNN, CDR2 SYGVQD (reference sequence). CDR3 coding DNA: TGCGCCAGCAGTGTCCGACAGGGGAGCTATGGCTACACCTTC. Protein product: CASSVRQGSYGYTF.

This chain uses TRBV5-1 with TRBJ2-5; TRBD2 might be the D (6 bases). Germline CDR1 and CDR2: SGHRS and YFSETQ. Trimming shortened V by 3 bases and J by 5 bases, and 8 bases separated the two germline ends. The CDR3 covers 12 residues. The DNA of the CDR3 is TGCGCCAGCAGCTGGGGGAGGGAGACCCAGTACTTC. Translated: CASSWGRETQYF.

This chain joins TRBV4-2 and TRBJ2-7, with 16 bases lining up with TRBD2. The germline gives CDR1 LGHNA, CDR2 YNFKEQ. The CDR3 spans 18 residues. V trimming: 5 bases; J trimming: 0 bases; junction bases outside the gene matches: 7. The DNA for the CDR3 is TGTGCCAGCAGCTTCCCCGGGACTAGCGGGGGGGCCTCCTACGAGCAGTACTTC. As protein: CASSFPGTSGGASYEQYF.

The chain uses TRBV10-1 and TRBJ1-5; TRBD1 matches 7 bases. V was pared by 5 bases and J by 0 bases, with 22 bases of the junction left unmatched. The CDR3 is 21 amino acids. Per germline, CDR1 WNHNN and CDR2 SYGVQD (reference sequence). The CDR3 region has the DNA TGCGCCAGCAGTTTACGTGACGATCCCCGGGACAGAGGATATAGCAATCAGCCCCAGCATTTT. This gives the protein CASSLRDDPRDRGYSNQPQHF.

The chain employs TRBV28 and TRBJ2-1; tentative D call: TRBD2 (6 bases). Germline loops: CDR1 MDHEN, CDR2 SYDVKM. The CDR3 extends over 19 amino acids. The germline V and J ends were trimmed by 2 bases and 5 bases, with 25 bases remaining between them. For the CDR3, the DNA is TGTGCCAGCAGTTTACCATCCCCAAGACTAGGCGAAAAAAACAATGAGCAGTTCTTC. Translated, it gives CASSLPSPRLGEKNNEQFF.

V gene TRBV7-2 combines with J gene TRBJ2-3; 13 bases match TRBD2. V dropped 4 bases and J dropped 6; count of bases not matched to a gene: 13. The CDR3 sequence is 18 residues long. The germline gives CDR1 SGHTA, CDR2 FQGNSA. The CDR3: CASSSPGGLAGVADTQYF. The CDR3 DNA sequence: TGTGCCAGCAGCTCTCCTGGCGGACTAGCGGGAGTCGCCGATACGCAGTATTTT.

The chain links TRBV7-9 to TRBJ2-7; 12 bases agree with TRBD2. This CDR3 is 18 amino acids long. Germline V gene sequence: CDR1 SEHNR, CDR2 FQNEAQ (reference sequence). J was trimmed by 4 bases and V by 1 base; bases with no gene match: 11. The CDR3 loop reads CASSLVHTTSGRPYEQYF. The CDR3 DNA sequence: TGTGCCAGCAGCTTAGTCCATACTACTAGCGGGAGGCCGTACGAGCAGTACTTC.

The CDR3 DNA is TGTGCCAGCAGCTTGATCTCCCCCGGGAGTAATGAAAAACTGTTTTTT. The encoded protein is CASSLISPGSNEKLFF. V gene TRBV5-6 combines with J gene TRBJ1-4; no firm D call. In germline, CDR1 is SGHDT, CDR2 YYEEEE. V gave up 1 base and J gave up 4 bases, with 14 bases separating them. The CDR3 is made up of 16 amino acids.

CDR3 in DNA: TGTGCCAGCAGGGAGGGCCCGGCGACGAGTCAGCCCCAGCATTTT. This encodes CASREGPATSQPQHF. V usage is TRBV27 and J usage is TRBJ1-5; D gene uncertain. This CDR3 comprises 15 residues. From germline, CDR1 is MNHEY and CDR2 SMNVEV (reference sequence). V gave up 6 bases and J gave up 6 bases, with 18 bases separating them.

CDR3 region: CASSCSPQGALQLNTEAFF. In DNA, the CDR3 is TGTGCCAGCAGCTGCTCCCCACAGGGGGCTCTCCAGTTGAACACTGAAGCTTTCTTT. V usage is TRBV13 and J usage is TRBJ1-1; 9 bases are a match to TRBD1. Germline CDR1 reads PRHDT; CDR2 reads FYEKMQ (reference sequence). This CDR3 is 19 amino acids long. The trim removed 4 bases at V and 0 bases at J, leaving 15 bases unmatched.

This chain uses TRBV9 with TRBJ2-5; perhaps TRBD1 as D (5 bases). Trimming pared 0 bases from V and 0 bases from J, leaving 18 bases between. Germline V gene data show CDR1 as SGDLS and CDR2 as YYNGEE. The CDR3 loop spans 18 amino acids. The CDR3 reads CASSVEGIVRTDQETQYF. CDR3 nucleotides: TGTGCCAGCAGCGTAGAGGGGATAGTGCGCACCGACCAAGAGACCCAGTACTTC.

The rearrangement links TRBV6-1 to TRBJ2-1, with D perhaps TRBD2 (6 bases). The length of the CDR3 is 19 residues. Trimming shortened V by 4 bases and J by 8 bases, and 30 bases separated the two germline ends. The germline CDR1 and CDR2 sequences are MNHNS and SASEGT. The CDR3 DNA sequence: TGTGCCAGCAGTGTGATCCAGGGAGGAAAGTCGAGCCTCCGCGATGAGCAGTTCTTC. Translated, it gives CASSVIQGGKSSLRDEQFF.